This is a list of T cell receptor beta chains from one sample in a study of shared clonotypes between healthy human individuals. Using immunoSEQ multiplex PCR, the repertoire was profiled, and TCRdb retains in-frame clones only, with some absent. The repertoire has approximately 2.4 million clones, under 97% of them found once; the top ten carry roughly 0.13%. Sequenced sample: naive CD4+ T cells sorted from blood. The receptors come from a man between 18 and 35 years old in good health. Both conserved end residues are part of each CDR3. Fields, in order: V gene, D gene, clone size, J gene, CDR3 protein, CDR3 DNA. A D gene is named only where the DNA matches it firmly. Size values are once, few and many counts, or a class for expanded clones, and some rows have none.

v_call: TRBV7-9; d_call: NA; clone_size: once; j_call: TRBJ2-5; cdr3_aa: CASSLPPGETQYF; cdr3_nt: TGTGCCAGCAGCTTACCCCCGGGCGAGACCCAGTACTTC
v_call: TRBV10-3; d_call: NA; clone_size: NA; j_call: TRBJ1-2; cdr3_aa: CAISDRADNYGYTF; cdr3_nt: TGTGCCATCAGTGACAGGGCCGATAACTATGGCTACACCTTC
v_call: TRBV18; d_call: NA; clone_size: NA; j_call: TRBJ2-2; cdr3_aa: CASSALTATTNTGELFF; cdr3_nt: TGTGCCAGCTCAGCCCTGACAGCTACAACGAACACCGGGGAGCTGTTTTTT
v_call: TRBV20-1; d_call: NA; clone_size: NA; j_call: TRBJ2-7; cdr3_aa: CSAAGNEQYF; cdr3_nt: TGCAGTGCCGCGGGTAACGAGCAGTACTTC
v_call: TRBV2; d_call: NA; clone_size: NA; j_call: TRBJ2-1; cdr3_aa: CASSPREYNEQFF; cdr3_nt: TGTGCCAGCAGCCCAAGGGAGTACAATGAGCAGTTCTTC
v_call: TRBV5-1; d_call: NA; clone_size: NA; j_call: TRBJ2-3; cdr3_aa: CASSLGGRDRWSPDTQYF; cdr3_nt: TGCGCCAGCAGCTTGGGCGGCCGTGACAGGTGGAGCCCAGATACGCAGTATTTT
v_call: TRBV5-4; d_call: TRBD1; clone_size: NA; j_call: TRBJ1-6; cdr3_aa: CASSLDRGDSPLHF; cdr3_nt: TGTGCCAGCAGCCTTGACAGGGGTGACTCACCCCTCCACTTT
v_call: TRBV19; d_call: NA; clone_size: few; j_call: TRBJ1-1; cdr3_aa: CASRLQGNTEAFF; cdr3_nt: TGTGCCAGTAGACTTCAGGGAAACACTGAAGCTTTCTTT
v_call: TRBV18; d_call: NA; clone_size: once; j_call: TRBJ1-1; cdr3_aa: CASSPGQGGTEAFF; cdr3_nt: TGTGCCAGCTCACCTGGACAAGGGGGGACTGAAGCTTTCTTT
v_call: TRBV5-4; d_call: TRBD1; clone_size: NA; j_call: TRBJ1-1; cdr3_aa: CASSLDGRGPEAFF; cdr3_nt: TGTGCCAGCAGCTTGGATGGCAGGGGGCCTGAAGCTTTCTTT
v_call: TRBV10-3; d_call: TRBD1; clone_size: NA; j_call: TRBJ1-5; cdr3_aa: CATQGQGDSNQPQHF; cdr3_nt: TGTGCCACCCAAGGACAGGGGGATAGCAATCAGCCCCAGCATTTT
v_call: TRBV10-3; d_call: TRBD1; clone_size: NA; j_call: TRBJ1-2; cdr3_aa: CAISYPGQGNYGYTF; cdr3_nt: TGTGCCATCAGCTATCCGGGACAGGGTAACTATGGCTACACCTTC
v_call: TRBV9; d_call: NA; clone_size: NA; j_call: TRBJ2-1; cdr3_aa: CASSVEGISYNEQFF; cdr3_nt: TGTGCCAGCAGCGTAGAAGGGATCTCCTACAATGAGCAGTTCTTC